The 32 T cell receptor beta chains below were found in one sample sequenced in a study of blood T cell repertoires in COVID-19. Using immunoSEQ multiplex PCR, the repertoire was profiled, and TCRdb retains in-frame clones only, with some absent. In the table there are roughly 330,000 clones, about 87% of which are singletons. The sample was PBMCs or T cells enriched from blood (not recorded which). The source of these receptors is a woman aged 25 to 39 who had recovered from COVID-19.

There are a few counts of this clone. V usage is TRBV7-9 and J usage is TRBJ2-7, with 7 nucleotides matching TRBD1. The CDR3 length is 13 residues. Per the germline V gene, CDR1 is SEHNR and CDR2 is FQNEAQ (reference sequence). The V segment lost 5 bases and the J segment 5 bases; nucleotides outside the gene matches: 6. CDR3 sequence: CASSPGTEDEQYF. The CDR3 nucleotides are TGTGCCAGCAGCCCCGGGACAGAGGACGAGCAGTACTTC.

The V call is TRBV20-1, the J call TRBJ1-2, with D possibly TRBD1 on 5 matching bases. Germline loops: CDR1 DFQATT, CDR2 SNEGSKA (reference sequence). The CDR3 length is 13 residues. The ends were cut back, 3 bases at V and 5 bases at J, with 13 bases in the middle. CDR3 in amino acids: CSASDDREYGYTF. Written as DNA, the CDR3 is TGCAGTGCTAGTGACGACAGAGAATATGGCTACACCTTC.

This clone is a singleton in its sample. The rearrangement uses TRBV6-1 and TRBJ2-7; no firm D call. V lost 2 bases to trimming and J lost 6 bases, with 20 bases between them. Germline CDR1 MNHNS, CDR2 SASEGT. The length of the CDR3 is 16 residues. In DNA form, the CDR3 reads TGTGCCAGCAGTGAACTCTCGCTCGTTTCAGTCTCCGAGCAGTACTTC. This encodes CASSELSLVSVSEQYF.

The rearrangement links TRBV23-1 to TRBJ1-2; 7 bases line up with TRBD1. TRBV23-1 is an open reading frame, and its role is uncertain. The trim removed 7 bases at V and 4 bases at J, leaving 6 bases unmatched. The CDR3 is 13 residues long. The DNA for the CDR3 is TGCGCCAGCACGGGACAGACCCTCTATGGCTACACCTTC. It yields the protein CASTGQTLYGYTF.

V gene TRBV29-1 combines with J gene TRBJ2-3; D possibly corresponds to TRBD1 (6 bases). The CDR3 contains 15 residues. Germline-derived CDR1 and CDR2 are SQVTM and ANQGSEA. Trimming cost V 3 bases and J 0 bases, with 13 bases left between them. Here the CDR3 DNA reads TGCAGCGTTGAGTCAACAGGGTCTAGCACAGATACGCAGTATTTT. Translated: CSVESTGSSTDTQYF.

The gene calls are TRBV5-1 and TRBJ1-1; D unclear. V lost 0 bases, J lost 4 bases, and 10 bases lay in between. This CDR3 has 14 amino acids. Looked up from germline, CDR1 is SGHRS and CDR2 is YFSETQ. As DNA, the CDR3 is TGCGCCAGCAGCTTGGTCACCTTGAGCACTGAAGCTTTCTTT. As protein: CASSLVTLSTEAFF. Filled out from reference TRBV5-1 and TRBJ1-1, the complete variable domain reads KAGVTQTPRYLIKTRGQQVTLSCSPISGHRSVSWYQQTPGQGLQFLFEYFSETQRNKGNFPGRFSGRQFSNSRSEMNVSTLELGDSALYLCASSLVTLSTEAFFGQGTRLTVV.

The CDR3 loop is CASRGQMNTGELFF. Here the CDR3 DNA reads TGTGCCAGCAGGGGACAGATGAACACCGGGGAGCTGTTTTTT. This chain connects TRBV25-1 to TRBJ2-2; TRBD1 aligns across 7 bases. Trimming took 6 bases from V and 1 from J; bases not matched to a gene: 2. The V gene's germline CDR1 is MGHDK and CDR2 SYGVNS. The CDR3 is 14 amino acids.

For the CDR3, the DNA is TGTGCCAGCAGCTTGAGACTAGCGGGGGGGCCTACATACAATGAGCAGTTCTTC. This sequence encodes CASSLRLAGGPTYNEQFF. The genes are TRBV11-2 and TRBJ2-1, with 14 bases aligning to TRBD2. The ends lost 3 bases at V and 4 bases at J; junction bases unmatched: 8. CDR1 is SGHAT, CDR2 FQNNGV, per germline. There are 18 residues in the CDR3. Full variable domain (missing parts from reference TRBV11-2 and TRBJ2-1): EAGVAQSPRYKIIEKRQSVAFWCNPISGHATLYWYQQILGQGPKLLIQFQNNGVVDDSQLPKDRFSAERLKGVDSTLKIQPAKLEDSAVYLCASSLRLAGGPTYNEQFFGPGTRLTVL.

The count of this clone is one. The V call is TRBV19, the J call TRBJ1-2; 8 bases match TRBD1. The V gene end was trimmed by 6 bases and the J gene end by 4 bases; junction bases not matched to a gene: 13. CDR3 length: 16 amino acids. Per germline, CDR1 LNHDA and CDR2 SQIVND (reference sequence). This chain's CDR3 is CASRYTPDRVTYGYTF. Written as DNA, the CDR3 is TGTGCCAGTAGATATACCCCGGACAGGGTAACCTATGGCTACACCTTC.

The table lists this clone with a count of one. The CDR3 bases are TGTGCCAGCAGCGGATATATAGCGGGGGGCCCCCTCGGCACAGATACGCAGTATTTT. This translates into CASSGYIAGGPLGTDTQYF. This chain links TRBV7-9 with TRBJ2-3, with 10 bases lining up with TRBD2. Germline values: CDR1 SEHNR, CDR2 FQNEAQ (reference sequence). The J segment lost 1 base and the V segment lost 5 bases, leaving 15 bases of the junction unmatched. CDR3 size: 19 residues.

The chain couples TRBV5-4 to TRBJ1-2; 10 bases match TRBD1. The trim removed 6 bases at V and 1 base at J, leaving 12 bases unmatched. The CDR3 is 17 residues long. Germline lookup yields CDR1 SGHNT and CDR2 YYREEE (reference sequence). The CDR3 protein is CASTAPKGDRGNYGYTF. The CDR3 nucleotides are TGTGCCAGCACCGCACCCAAAGGGGACAGGGGTAACTATGGCTACACCTTC.

This clone was found a few times. V gene TRBV5-1 combines with J gene TRBJ1-4; 7 nucleotides align to TRBD1. V was pared by 2 bases and J by 6 bases, with 4 bases of the junction left unmatched. The CDR3 is 14 amino acids. CDR1 and CDR2 (germline): SGHRS, YFSETQ. CDR3 loop: CASSFVGTDEKLFF. In DNA, the CDR3 is TGCGCCAGCAGCTTTGTTGGGACAGATGAAAAACTGTTTTTT.

The chain couples TRBV7-2 to TRBJ2-7; a possible D gene is TRBD1 (5 bases). The V gene's germline CDR1 is SGHTA and CDR2 FQGNSA. V was shortened by 1 base and J by 0 bases, with 10 bases between the two germline ends. This CDR3 has 15 amino acids. This CDR3 reads CASSLGRDSSYEQYF. CDR3 in DNA: TGTGCCAGCAGCTTAGGCCGCGACAGCTCCTACGAGCAGTACTTC.

This chain connects TRBV28 to TRBJ1-1; 8 bases align to TRBD1. The CDR3 spans 15 residues. Per germline, CDR1 MDHEN and CDR2 SYDVKM. Losses at the gene ends were 7 bases for V and 0 bases for J; bases not matched to a gene: 7. CDR3 nucleotide sequence: TGTGCCAGCAAGACAGGGGTAATCATGAACACTGAAGCTTTCTTT. As protein: CASKTGVIMNTEAFF.

The rearrangement joins TRBV7-8 to TRBJ2-1; 7 bases fit TRBD2. The CDR3 extends over 15 amino acids. The ends lost 5 bases at V and 6 bases at J; junction bases unmatched: 10. Germline V gene sequence: CDR1 SGHVS, CDR2 FQNEAQ. The CDR3 DNA sequence: TGTGCCAGCAGCCGCACCGGGACTAACGGCAATGAGCAGTTCTTC. Translating gives CASSRTGTNGNEQFF.

The chain has TRBV6-2 or TRBV6-3 and TRBJ2-7; the match to TRBD1 covers 7 bases. This CDR3 has 15 amino acids. Germline V lookup: CDR1 MNHEY, CDR2 SVGEGT. V shed 5 bases, J shed 3 bases, and the junction held 10 bases outside the gene matches. The CDR3 DNA is TGTGCCAGCAGTCCCCGGACAGGTCCCTACTACGAGCAGTACTTC. Residues: CASSPRTGPYYEQYF.

This clone showed up just once. The chain links TRBV19 to TRBJ1-1; D gene uncertain. This CDR3 is built from 14 residues. In germline, CDR1 is LNHDA, CDR2 SQIVND (reference sequence). V was shortened by 3 bases and J by 1 base, with 9 bases between the two germline ends. Written as DNA, the CDR3 is TGTGCCAGTAGTATCCCCGGGGAGAACACTGAAGCTTTCTTT. Protein: CASSIPGENTEAFF.

The V gene is TRBV7-3, the J gene TRBJ1-2, with 8 bases identical to TRBD1. The V segment lost 2 bases and the J segment 1 base; nucleotides outside the gene matches: 3. Germline V gene data show CDR1 as SGHTA and CDR2 as FQGTGA. The CDR3 totals 15 residues. CDR3 region: CASSLGGQGNYGYTF. For the CDR3, the DNA is TGTGCCAGCAGCTTAGGTGGACAGGGTAACTATGGCTACACCTTC.

The rearrangement joins TRBV5-6 to TRBJ2-7, with a tentative D call TRBD2 (5 bases). Trimming removed 3 bases at V and 3 bases at J, with 7 bases between. Germline CDR1 reads SGHDT; CDR2 reads YYEEEE. CDR3 length: 12 amino acids. The CDR3 reads CASSYGLYEQYF. For the CDR3, the DNA is TGTGCCAGCAGCTATGGACTCTACGAGCAGTACTTC.

The V and J genes are TRBV6-4 and TRBJ2-7; TRBD2 might be the D (7 bases). The CDR3 runs 16 residues. Germline values: CDR1 MRHNA, CDR2 SNTAGT. Trimming left V 2 bases short and J 0 bases short, with 14 bases between. CDR3 sequence reads: CASSDERGQSSYEQYF. The DNA of the CDR3 is TGTGCCAGCAGTGACGAGCGGGGACAAAGCTCCTACGAGCAGTACTTC.

The V and J genes are TRBV28 and TRBJ2-5; TRBD1 is a possible D gene (6 bases). V lost 5 bases to trimming and J lost 5 bases, with 15 bases between them. This CDR3 has 14 amino acids. Germline V gene data show CDR1 as MDHEN and CDR2 as SYDVKM. This CDR3 reads CASSNNRERETQYF. DNA of the CDR3: TGTGCCAGCAGTAATAACAGGGAGAGGGAGACCCAGTACTTC.

Only one count was recorded for this clone. The CDR3 here is CASSLGRTSYNEQFF. The DNA for the CDR3 is TGTGCCAGCAGCCTTGGGCGGACTTCCTACAATGAGCAGTTCTTC. The chain uses TRBV3-1 (or the pseudogene TRBV3-2) and TRBJ2-1; maybe TRBD2 (5 bases). CDR1 and CDR2 (germline): LGHDT, YNNKEL (reference sequence). The CDR3 extends over 15 amino acids. Trimming took 4 bases from V and 1 from J, leaving 11 bases between them.

This clone was seen a single time. The chain uses TRBV5-4 and TRBJ2-3, with TRBD1 identical over 9 bases. V dropped 6 bases and J dropped 4; count of bases not matched to a gene: 9. Germline CDR1 is SGHNT and CDR2 is YYREEE (reference sequence). This CDR3 comprises 15 residues. CDR3 amino acids: CASNSGTGSADTQYF. In DNA, the CDR3 is TGTGCCAGCAACTCCGGGACAGGGTCGGCAGATACGCAGTATTTT. Full variable domain (outside the CDR3, taken from reference TRBV5-4 and TRBJ2-3): ETGVTQSPTHLIKTRGQQVTLRCSSQSGHNTVSWYQQALGQGPQFIFQYYREEENGRGNFPPRFSGLQFPNYSSELNVNALELDDSALYLCASNSGTGSADTQYFGPGTRLTVL.

The CDR3 region is CATLGARGSVTDTQYF. DNA for the CDR3: TGTGCCACCCTGGGGGCCCGGGGTAGCGTCACAGATACGCAGTATTTT. The chain is built from TRBV25-1 and TRBJ2-3; a weak D match, TRBD1 (6 bases). The germline gives CDR1 MGHDK, CDR2 SYGVNS. This CDR3 comprises 16 residues. Trimming removed 10 bases at V and 2 bases at J, with 22 bases between.

The chain is built from TRBV30 and TRBJ1-4; D possibly corresponds to TRBD1 (5 bases). V was pared by 4 bases and J by 4 bases, with 16 bases between. Germline CDR1 is GTSNPN and CDR2 is SVGIG (reference sequence). The CDR3 length is 15 residues. The CDR3 is CAWNTPGLINEKLFF. CDR3 sequence (DNA): TGTGCCTGGAATACACCGGGACTGATTAATGAAAAACTGTTTTTT.

The V and J genes are TRBV6-1 and TRBJ1-4; D gene uncertain. The CDR3 covers 16 residues. V was shortened by 0 bases and J by 2 bases, with 10 bases between the two germline ends. Germline CDR1 and CDR2: MNHNS and SASEGT. This CDR3 is CASSEARGLTNEKLFF. Here the CDR3 DNA reads TGTGCCAGCAGTGAAGCTCGCGGGCTGACTAATGAAAAACTGTTTTTT.

The chain employs TRBV5-6 and TRBJ2-7; 12 bases are shared with TRBD2. Germline CDR1 SGHDT, CDR2 YYEEEE. There are 15 residues in the CDR3. The junction had 4 bases not matched to a gene; V was cut back by 4 bases and J by 2 bases. The CDR3 DNA follows: TGTGCCAGCAGCGCAGGACTAGCGGGGACCTACGAGCAGTACTTC. Protein sequence: CASSAGLAGTYEQYF. Combining the CDR3 with reference TRBV5-6 and TRBJ2-7 gives the whole variable domain DAGVTQSPTHLIKTRGQQVTLRCSPKSGHDTVSWYQQALGQGPQFIFQYYEEEERQRGNFPDRFSGHQFPNYSSELNVNALLLGDSALYLCASSAGLAGTYEQYFGPGTRLTVT.

This clone has a single count. V usage is TRBV19 and J usage is TRBJ2-3, with 8 bases identical to TRBD2. The length of the CDR3 is 13 residues. V was clipped by 9 bases and J by 0 bases; unmatched bases: 2. CDR1 and CDR2 (germline): LNHDA, SQIVND (reference sequence). The CDR3 sequence is CASGGASTDTQYF. CDR3 bases: TGTGCCAGCGGGGGGGCAAGCACAGATACGCAGTATTTT.

The genes are TRBV3-1 (or the pseudogene TRBV3-2) and TRBJ1-3; weak D call: TRBD1 (5 bases). Germline CDR1 LGHDT, CDR2 YNNKEL (reference sequence). Trimming stripped 2 bases from V and 2 bases from J, with 7 bases between. The CDR3 loop spans 14 amino acids. The CDR3 bases are TGTGCCAGCAGCCAACAAGGGGCTGGAAACACCATATATTTT. It is translated as CASSQQGAGNTIYF.

The chain joins TRBV28 to TRBJ1-5; perhaps TRBD1 as D (6 bases). The germline V and J ends were trimmed by 4 bases and 4 bases, with 14 bases remaining between them. The CDR3 loop spans 15 amino acids. The germline V gene encodes CDR1 MDHEN and CDR2 SYDVKM. The CDR3 reads CASSSGDRLNQPQHF. The CDR3 DNA follows: TGTGCCAGCAGTTCCGGTGACAGGCTAAATCAGCCCCAGCATTTT.

This clone was detected once. This chain links TRBV4-1 with TRBJ2-7, with D tentatively TRBD1 (5 bases). Trimming cost V 1 base and J 0 bases, with 7 bases left between them. The germline CDR1 and CDR2 sequences are MGHRA and YSYEKL. The CDR3 is 14 residues long. Here the CDR3 reads CASSQGTHSYEQYF. As DNA, the CDR3 is TGCGCCAGCAGCCAAGGGACACACTCCTACGAGCAGTACTTC.

The chain joins TRBV24-1 to TRBJ2-1, with 9 bases identical to TRBD1. The CDR3 sequence is 15 residues long. CDR1 and CDR2 from the germline V gene are KGHDR and SFDVKD. Trimming took 3 bases from V and 5 from J; bases not matched to a gene: 4. The CDR3 loop reads CATSDPTGGNNEQFF. The CDR3 DNA is TGTGCCACCAGTGATCCGACAGGGGGTAACAATGAGCAGTTCTTC.